This T cell receptor beta chain was sequenced during a study of Graves' ophthalmopathy and Graves' hyperthyroidism (dated by TCRdb to the late 2010s). Regarding the research as a whole: Peripheral blood samples were taken at the time of initial diagnosis, before any treatment was given. In total, 135 blood samples were TCR-sequenced: 40 to 45 ophthalmopathy, 75 hyperthyroidism and approximately 17 hyperthyroidism-to-ophthalmopathy patients. An independent validation cohort was composed of fewer than 20 hyperthyroidism patients and approximately 15 patients who later progressed from hyperthyroidism to ophthalmopathy. TCR beta repertoire signatures were used to distinguish Graves' ophthalmopathy from Graves' hyperthyroidism and to predict progression to ophthalmopathy. To explore V-J signatures that separate ophthalmopathy from hyperthyroidism, a discovery set of about a hundred patients was enrolled, consisting of fewer than 45 with ophthalmopathy and around 60 with stable hyperthyroidism. T-cell repertoires of thyroid tissue and blood were compared in 5 or 6 hyperthyroidism patients. Following sample collection, hyperthyroidism patients were given methimazole at a starting dose of 30 mg daily, and ophthalmopathy patients were given high-dose intravenous methylprednisolone.

CDR1 SQVTM and CDR2 ANQGSEA are derived from the germline V gene. From its cysteine to its phenylalanine, the CDR3 spans 10 amino acids. The sequence is cut down to CDR3 DNA, 30 bases in frame from base 1. At the junction V is shortened by 8 bases and J by 7 bases, with 11 bases in between. For repertoire sequencing, TCR beta CDR3 regions were amplified from RNA transcripts. The first round was an RT-PCR using HTBI primers with the Qiagen OneStep RT-PCR kit, and this first round was followed by a second-round multiplex PCR, then size selection and purification. Libraries were sequenced paired-end with 100 bp reads on an Illumina HiSeq2000. For the original study's pipeline: SOAPnuke was used for read processing, and reads with adapters, uncalled bases, a mean Phred below 15, or no exact constant-primer or identifier match were discarded. COPE v1.2.5 was used to merge the high-quality paired reads. Unique nucleotide sequences were defined as clonotypes and aligned to IMGT TRB V, D and J references using MiTCR v1.1. The analysis was limited to V-J combinations with a frequency above 0.0001, which together covered 99% to 99.2% of the repertoires. A TCR clonal expansion and chaos score per V-J combination was defined as the ratio of F50 clonal expansion to chaos observed in the TCRdist matrix. Welch's t-statistics and random forest were used to narrow the features down to more than 10 V-J combinations, which were then fed into a naive Bayes classifier. The Morisita-Horn index was used to measure how similar the thyroid and blood repertoires were. The raw public reads went through TCRdb reprocessing: fastp at Q25, MiXCR clone calling, in-frame beta chains kept. Duplicate CDR3 protein sequences are folded into a single record with the most common DNA and genes. It is TCRdb's table, rather than the study itself, that gives the V and J calls and clone size. The sample includes about 660,000 distinct CDR3 sequences, with about two fifths observed a single time. More than 2.5% of the sample belongs to the ten largest clones.

Note on this clonotype: Its antigen is currently not known. No base quality information exists; no much larger clone differs at one position.

Study-wide findings and limitations: Most of the expanded thyroid clonotypes with a frequency above 0.001 were also detected in blood, and it was suggested that the thyroid immune response may be reflected by blood repertoires. Sample size was not predetermined statistically, and investigators were not blinded to group allocation. In cross-validation, the 13-signature model distinguished ophthalmopathy from stable hyperthyroidism with around 90% sensitivity and over 81% specificity, while in the test set the corresponding values were about 80% and 75%. In validation, the model predicted ophthalmopathy progression with less than 71% sensitivity and about 77% specificity; fewer than 15 predicted patients were CT-confirmed with GO in a median of about 6.2 months.

Ophthalmopathy patients were characterized by moderately to severely active disease, a Clinical Activity Score of at least 3, a NOSPECS grade of at least 4, and a disease duration under 3 months. Patients were excluded if they had other autoimmune diseases, uncontrolled infections, pregnancy or lactation. Diagnosis relied on clinical symptoms, serum thyroxine, TRAb, thyroid ultrasound and orbital computed tomography. Using Ficoll-Paque density gradient centrifugation, PBMCs were isolated from about 10 ml of fresh peripheral blood. Total RNA was extracted using Trizol reagent, and RNA quality was checked on an Agilent 2100 Bioanalyzer.

Sequenced: peripheral blood. This sequence uses TRBV29-1 and TRBJ1-2; the D gene is unclear. The receptor comes from an adult man with Graves' ophthalmopathy. The bases read TGCAGCTTAGCCAGGAGTGGCTACACCTTC. Translation gives CSLARSGYTF.